Each of the 21 T cell receptor beta chains below was sequenced from the same sample in a study of blood T cells in healthy people across ages. The authors ran a second PCR of 7 to 11 cycles using a sample-barcoded 5' primer and a J-beta primer mix. TCRdb processed the 5' RACE reads anew with MiXCR; each CDR3 protein has one entry. Among some 1.4 million distinct CDR3 sequences listed, roughly 40% were seen once. Sequencing was done on a sample of blood. The receptors stem from a woman between 18 and 30 years old in good health.

This chain joins TRBV10-1 and TRBJ2-2, with no clear D. The V and J ends lost 3 bases and 0 bases respectively, with 2 bases between them. This CDR3 is built from 13 residues. CDR1 WNHNN and CDR2 SYGVQD come from the germline V gene (reference sequence). The CDR3 coding sequence is TGCGCCAGCAGTGACCCGAACACCGGGGAGCTGTTTTTT. Translation gives CASSDPNTGELFF.

CDR3 nucleotides: TGTGCCAGCAATATAGACAACTACAATGAGCAGTACTTC. It translates to CASNIDNYNEQYF. V usage is TRBV12-3 or TRBV12-4 and J usage is TRBJ2-1; D is uncertain. The DNA end is more similar to TRBJ2-7, so the J call may be wrong. The CDR3 runs to 13 residues.

This clonotype was observed a handful of times. This chain connects TRBV4-1 to TRBJ2-3, with D maybe TRBD2 (5 bases). CDR1 and CDR2 from the germline V gene are MGHRA and YSYEKL. V lost 0 bases and J lost 2, with 12 bases in between. This CDR3 is 16 amino acids long. For the CDR3, the DNA is TGCGCCAGCAGCCAAGATGTAGCGATGCCCACAGATACGCAGTATTTT. Amino acid sequence: CASSQDVAMPTDTQYF.

This clonotype occurred a few times. The chain has TRBV29-1 and TRBJ2-1; possibly TRBD1 for D (5 bases). V was pared by 8 bases and J by 5 bases, with 28 bases between. Germline CDR1 reads SQVTM; CDR2 reads ANQGSEA. The CDR3 sequence is 17 residues long. The CDR3: CSTLAGQTLSFNNEQFF. The DNA of the CDR3 is TGCAGCACCCTTGCAGGGCAGACCCTCAGTTTCAACAATGAGCAGTTCTTC.

Details on this clonotype: The junction departs from the called germline gene at one end, perhaps through a read error. CDR3 in amino acids: CASSPRTSGITDTQYF. The DNA of the CDR3 is TGCGCCAGCAGCCCCCGGACTAGCGGGATCACAGATACGCAGTATTTT. The V and J genes are TRBV2 and TRBJ2-3; 12 bases are shared with TRBD2. Germline CDR1 reads SNHLY; CDR2 reads FYNNEI. The CDR3 is made up of 16 amino acids.

This CDR3 is CASSLALGQGDSNTEAFF. Here the CDR3 DNA reads TGTGCCAGCAGTTTAGCGTTGGGACAGGGTGATTCGAACACTGAAGCTTTCTTT. The chain couples TRBV12-3 or TRBV12-4 to TRBJ1-1; TRBD1 aligns across 9 bases. V trimming: 0 bases; J trimming: 1 base; junction bases outside the gene matches: 9. The CDR3 sequence is 18 residues long.

This clonotype was picked up a small number of times. Relative to the germline gene, one junction end is altered; a read error may explain this. This sequence joins TRBV5-1 and TRBJ1-3; unclear D gene. CDR1 SGHRS and CDR2 YFSETQ come from the germline V gene. This CDR3 is built from 15 residues. Here the CDR3 reads CASSLARGSGNTIYF. The DNA for the CDR3 is TGTGCCAGCAGCTTAGCGCGGGGCTCTGGAAACACCATATATTTT.

V usage is TRBV6-5 and J usage is TRBJ2-3; 11 bases map to TRBD2. This CDR3 contains 16 residues. From germline, CDR1 is MNHEY and CDR2 SVGAGI. V was clipped by 2 bases and J by 6 bases; unmatched bases: 7. The CDR3 region has the DNA TGTGCCAGCAGTTACACCGGGACTAGCGGCCGGGATACGCAGTATTTT. Its protein product is CASSYTGTSGRDTQYF.

This clonotype has a handful of counts. The chain employs TRBV7-2 and TRBJ2-1, with D possibly TRBD2 on 6 matching bases. CDR3 length: 14 residues. Germline V gene sequence: CDR1 SGHTA, CDR2 FQGNSA. V shed 10 bases and J shed 3 bases, with 16 bases lying between them. CDR3 protein: CAIASGEHYNEQFF. CDR3 bases: TGTGCCATCGCCTCGGGGGAACACTACAATGAGCAGTTCTTC.

This chain links TRBV7-8 with TRBJ2-3; weak D call: TRBD2 (6 bases). Germline loops: CDR1 SGHVS, CDR2 FQNEAQ. The CDR3 is 15 residues long. V shed 5 bases and J shed 1 base, with 13 bases lying between them. CDR3 residues: CASSRRELGTDTQYF. CDR3 bases: TGTGCCAGCAGCCGACGGGAGTTAGGCACAGATACGCAGTATTTT.

The chain has TRBV18 and TRBJ2-1; TRBD2 matches at 9 bases. The last part of the DNA fits TRBJ2-7 better; the J call may be wrong. The germline V gene has CDR1 KGHSH and CDR2 LQKENI. CDR3 length equals 15 residues. CDR3 nucleotide sequence: TGTGCCAGCTCACCACCTAGCGGGGGCTACAATGAGCAGTACTTC. The encoded protein is CASSPPSGGYNEQYF.

The genes are TRBV20-1 and TRBJ2-1; D gene unclear. The CDR3 consists of 11 residues. CDR1 and CDR2 (germline): DFQATT, SNEGSKA (reference sequence). V dropped 1 base and J dropped 10 bases, with 8 bases sitting between them. This chain's CDR3 is CSARGPGEQFF. In DNA form, the CDR3 reads TGCAGTGCTAGAGGTCCGGGCGAGCAGTTCTTC.

This chain connects TRBV29-1 to TRBJ1-2; no reliable D call. The V end was cut by 4 bases, the J end by 4 bases, with 16 bases between. The CDR3 is 14 amino acids. Germline V lookup: CDR1 SQVTM, CDR2 ANQGSEA. CDR3 DNA: TGCAGCGTTGGAACAGACGGTTCCCTCTATGGCTACACCTTC. Protein sequence: CSVGTDGSLYGYTF.

This clonotype has at least ten counts. The gene calls are TRBV28 and TRBJ2-7; D is possibly TRBD1 (6 bases). The CDR3 is 15 amino acids. Germline CDR1 reads MDHEN; CDR2 reads SYDVKM. Between the trimmed V and J ends, which lost 5 bases and 7 bases, there was a span of 21 bases. Here the CDR3 reads CASSPGTPPLSEQYF. In DNA form, the CDR3 reads TGTGCCAGCAGTCCTGGGACACCACCCCTCTCGGAGCAGTACTTC.

The V gene is TRBV20-1, the J gene TRBJ1-2, with a tentative D call TRBD1 (5 bases). Per germline, CDR1 DFQATT and CDR2 SNEGSKA (reference sequence). Trimming took off 0 bases at V and 2 bases at J, with 10 bases between the two ends. CDR3 length: 14 residues. The CDR3 spells CSAREGVINYGYTF. The CDR3 DNA is TGCAGTGCTAGAGAAGGGGTTATAAACTATGGCTACACCTTC.

CDR3 coding DNA: TGCGCCAGCAGCTTGGGTGGTAGCGGTATCGGAGATACGCAGTATTTT. Its translation is CASSLGGSGIGDTQYF. The V call is TRBV5-1, the J call TRBJ2-3, with D perhaps matching TRBD2 (6 bases). CDR3 length: 16 amino acids. The V end was cut by 0 bases, the J end by 5 bases, with 16 bases between. Germline CDR1 and CDR2: SGHRS and YFSETQ.

In the case of this clonotype: A read error may be the cause here, since a much bigger clone is one base away. This rearrangement joins TRBV4-1 to TRBJ2-1, with D possibly being TRBD1 (5 bases). The CDR3 consists of 15 residues. CDR1 MGHRA and CDR2 YSYEKL come from the germline V gene. Trimming removed 0 bases from V and 10 bases from J, with 16 bases in between. The CDR3: CASSQETVHSYEQFF. The DNA for the CDR3 is TGCGCCAGCAGCCAAGAGACAGTCCACTCCTACGAGCAGTTCTTC.

V and J are TRBV19 and TRBJ1-5; D possibly corresponds to TRBD1 (5 bases). Trimming stripped 6 bases from V and 1 base from J, with 13 bases between. The CDR3 consists of 15 residues. CDR1 is LNHDA, CDR2 SQIVND, per germline (reference sequence). The CDR3 region has the DNA TGTGCCAGTAGCCCCTGGCAGGGAAGCAATCAGCCCCAGCATTTT. It translates to CASSPWQGSNQPQHF.

The J gene is TRBJ2-7, the V gene TRBV6-1; D is perhaps TRBD2 (5 bases). The CDR3 runs to 13 residues. V shed 4 bases and J shed 3 bases, with 10 bases lying between them. Germline V gene data show CDR1 as MNHNS and CDR2 as SASEGT. The DNA for the CDR3 is TGTGCCAGCAGTGCGGGGTTCCTCTACGAGCAGTACTTC. Translating gives CASSAGFLYEQYF.

V is TRBV20-1 and J is TRBJ1-5; D is undetermined. The germline gives CDR1 DFQATT, CDR2 SNEGSKA (reference sequence). V lost 0 bases to trimming and J lost 1 base, with 7 bases between them. CDR3 length: 14 amino acids. The CDR3 DNA reads as TGCAGTGCTAGAGATCCACCGAGCAATCAGCCCCAGCATTTT. Translation: CSARDPPSNQPQHF.

This clonotype occurred many times. The chain uses TRBV9 and TRBJ2-7; tentatively, D is TRBD2 (5 bases). Germline V gene lookup returns CDR1 SGDLS and CDR2 YYNGEE. The CDR3 runs 14 residues. V lost 4 bases and J 6 bases, leaving 17 bases between the germline ends. CDR3 bases: TGTGCCAGCAGCCCCCTATCAGAGGGCGGCGAGCAGTACTTC. It translates to CASSPLSEGGEQYF.